A selection of T cell receptor beta chains follows, all from one sample in a study of T-cell reconstitution after alpha-beta-depleted transplantation in children. TCRdb ran MiXCR on the PCR reads and lists one entry per CDR3 protein. The sample shows some 490,000 distinct CDR3 sequences, roughly an eighth of them seen only once. Here the sequenced sample was PBMCs from the stem cell graft donor, taken from the stem cell graft. The origin of the receptors is a human donor who donated a stem cell graft to a child with combined immunodeficiency. CDR3s include the opening cysteine and the closing phenylalanine or tryptophan. A D gene is named only where the DNA matches it firmly. Only part of the rows carry a size: once, few, many, or a class if the clone is expanded.

J gene	CDR3 length	clone size	V gene	D gene	CDR3 protein	CDR3 DNA
TRBJ2-7	17	few	TRBV7-2	-	CASSLVNLATGSYEQYF	TGTGCCAGCAGCTTAGTAAACCTAGCGACCGGCTCCTACGAGCAGTACTTC
TRBJ2-3	14	few	TRBV9	-	CASSVVGVPDTQYF	TGTGCCAGCAGCGTAGTAGGGGTCCCAGATACGCAGTATTTT
TRBJ2-1	15	many	TRBV29-1	-	CSVAGLRSSYNEQFF	TGCAGCGTTGCAGGGCTACGAAGTTCCTACAATGAGCAGTTCTTC
TRBJ2-7	13	few	TRBV12-3/TRBV12-4	-	CASSPEGEYEQYF	TGTGCCAGCAGTCCAGAGGGAGAATACGAGCAGTACTTC
TRBJ2-5	16	-	TRBV6-2/TRBV6-3	-	CASSYGSSPWGETQYF	TGTGCCAGCAGTTACGGGTCTAGCCCCTGGGGTGAGACCCAGTACTTC
TRBJ2-6	15	-	TRBV18	-	CASSPAVSGANVLTF	TGTGCCAGCTCACCCGCGGTGTCTGGGGCCAACGTCCTGACTTTC
TRBJ1-1	11	few	TRBV30	-	CASRGGVEAFF	TGTGCCTCAAGGGGGGGAGTCGAAGCTTTCTTT
TRBJ2-3	15	-	TRBV7-2	TRBD2	CASSPRGGNTDTQYF	TGTGCCAGCAGCCCCCGGGGGGGAAACACAGATACGCAGTATTTT
TRBJ2-2	15	few	TRBV12-3/TRBV12-4	-	CASSYTRESTGELFF	TGTGCCAGCAGTTACACTCGGGAATCCACCGGGGAGCTGTTTTTT
TRBJ2-4	13	few	TRBV11-3	-	CASSLDSENIQYF	TGTGCCAGCAGCTTAGATAGCGAAAACATTCAGTACTTC
TRBJ2-7	13	few	TRBV24-1	-	CATSGGKAYEQYF	TGTGCCACCAGTGGCGGGAAGGCCTACGAGCAGTACTTC
TRBJ1-5	14	few	TRBV10-3	-	CAISPGLSNQPQHF	TGTGCCATCAGTCCCGGCCTCAGCAATCAGCCCCAGCATTTT
TRBJ1-5	14	-	TRBV20-1	-	CSASPGWGNQPQHF	TGCAGTGCTAGCCCGGGGTGGGGCAATCAGCCCCAGCATTTT
TRBJ2-5	14	few	TRBV12-3/TRBV12-4	TRBD1	CASSSSQGKETQYF	TGTGCCAGCAGTTCATCACAGGGGAAAGAGACCCAGTACTTC
TRBJ2-3	14	-	TRBV29-1	TRBD1	CSVAETGGPDTQYF	TGCAGCGTTGCGGAGACAGGGGGTCCAGATACGCAGTATTTT
TRBJ1-1	17	few	TRBV7-2	-	CASSLATSIDMNTEAFF	TGTGCCAGCAGCTTAGCTACCAGCATTGACATGAACACTGAAGCTTTCTTT
TRBJ2-7	13	few	TRBV19	-	CASSMPPSYEQYF	TGTGCCAGTAGTATGCCCCCGTCCTACGAGCAGTACTTC
TRBJ2-5	15	many	TRBV6-5	-	CASSYLAGSQETQYF	TGTGCCAGCAGTTACTTGGCAGGGAGTCAAGAGACCCAGTACTTC
TRBJ2-1	12	-	TRBV30	-	CAWSANSYEQFF	TGTGCCTGGAGTGCAAACAGTTATGAGCAGTTCTTC
TRBJ1-1	11	many	TRBV20-1	-	CSATWDTEAFF	TGCAGTGCTACGTGGGACACTGAAGCTTTCTTT